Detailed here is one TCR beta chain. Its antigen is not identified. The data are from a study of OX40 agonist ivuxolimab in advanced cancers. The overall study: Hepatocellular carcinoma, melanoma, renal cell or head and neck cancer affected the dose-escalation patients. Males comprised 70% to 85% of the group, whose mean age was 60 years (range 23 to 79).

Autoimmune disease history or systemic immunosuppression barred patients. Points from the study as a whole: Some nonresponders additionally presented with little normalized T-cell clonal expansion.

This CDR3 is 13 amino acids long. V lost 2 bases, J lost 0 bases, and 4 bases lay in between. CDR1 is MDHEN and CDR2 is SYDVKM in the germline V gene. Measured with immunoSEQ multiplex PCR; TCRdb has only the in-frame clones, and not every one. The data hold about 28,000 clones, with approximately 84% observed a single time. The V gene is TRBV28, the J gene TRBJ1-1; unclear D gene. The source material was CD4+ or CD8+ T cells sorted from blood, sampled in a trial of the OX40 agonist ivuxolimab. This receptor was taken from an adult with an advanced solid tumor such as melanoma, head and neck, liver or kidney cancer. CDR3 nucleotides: TGTGCCAGCAGTTTACAAATGAACACTGAAGCTTTCTTT. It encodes CASSLQMNTEAFF.